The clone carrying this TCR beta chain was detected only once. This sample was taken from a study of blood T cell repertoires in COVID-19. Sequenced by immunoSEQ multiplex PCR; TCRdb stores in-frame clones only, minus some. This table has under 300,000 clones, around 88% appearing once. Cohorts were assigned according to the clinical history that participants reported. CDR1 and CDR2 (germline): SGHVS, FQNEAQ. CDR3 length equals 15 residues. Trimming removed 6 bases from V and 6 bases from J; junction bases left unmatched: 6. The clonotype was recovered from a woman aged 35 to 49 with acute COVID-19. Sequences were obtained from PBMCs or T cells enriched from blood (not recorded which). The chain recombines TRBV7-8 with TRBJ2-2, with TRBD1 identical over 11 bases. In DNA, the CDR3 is TGTGCCAGCAGGAGGACAGGGGGCCTGTCCGGGGAGCTGTTTTTT. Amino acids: CASRRTGGLSGELFF.